This is a list of T cell receptor beta chains from one sample in a study of T cells in Graves' hyperthyroidism and ophthalmopathy. TCRdb ran MiXCR on the multiplex PCR reads and lists one entry per CDR3 protein. Of hundreds of thousands of distinct CDR3 sequences listed, around 13% are singletons. Sequenced sample: blood. These TCRs come from a woman in her late teens or twenties with Graves' hyperthyroidism. CDR3s include the opening cysteine and the closing phenylalanine or tryptophan. D genes are given only for firm matches. Clone size is not always given. Where it is, it says once, few, many or a class for expanded clones.

V: TRBV2
J: TRBJ2-3
size: many
D: -
CDR3: CASSDPRLAPLYLTDTQYF
DNA: TGTGCCAGCAGTGATCCCCGGTTAGCGCCACTATATCTCACAGATACGCAGTATTTT

V: TRBV3-1
J: TRBJ2-1
size: many
D: -
CDR3: CASSQGLGRREQFF
DNA: TGTGCCAGCAGCCAAGGATTGGGAAGGCGTGAGCAGTTCTTC

V: TRBV12-3/TRBV12-4
J: TRBJ2-3
size: many
D: -
CDR3: CASSLAEEVDTQYF
DNA: TGTGCCAGCAGTTTAGCCGAGGAAGTAGATACGCAGTATTTT

V: TRBV19
J: TRBJ1-5
size: -
D: TRBD1
CDR3: CASSGDRASNQPQHF
DNA: TGTGCCAGTAGTGGGGACAGGGCAAGCAATCAGCCCCAGCATTTT

V: TRBV28
J: TRBJ2-7
size: many
D: TRBD2
CDR3: CASSLQLASPYEQYF
DNA: TGTGCCAGCAGCCTCCAACTAGCGTCTCCCTACGAGCAGTACTTC

V: TRBV28
J: TRBJ1-1
size: few
D: TRBD1
CDR3: CASSSDREDTEAFF
DNA: TGTGCCAGCAGTTCCGACAGGGAGGACACTGAAGCTTTCTTT

V: TRBV24-1
J: TRBJ2-5
size: -
D: -
CDR3: CATSGGSETQYF
DNA: TGTGCCACCAGTGGGGGGTCGGAGACCCAGTACTTC

V: TRBV7-3
J: TRBJ2-5
size: few
D: -
CDR3: CASSLIPAETQYF
DNA: TGTGCCAGCAGCTTAATACCTGCGGAGACCCAGTACTTC

V: TRBV7-9
J: TRBJ2-4
size: -
D: -
CDR3: CASSLAPPGSGKNIQYF
DNA: TGTGCCAGCAGCTTAGCCCCCCCCGGGAGTGGCAAAAACATTCAGTACTTC

V: TRBV24-1
J: TRBJ1-5
size: -
D: -
CDR3: CATSDPNRSNQPQHF
DNA: TGTGCCACCAGTGATCCGAACCGTAGCAATCAGCCCCAGCATTTT

V: TRBV6-1
J: TRBJ2-5
size: many
D: TRBD2
CDR3: CASSVGLAGPILQETQYF
DNA: TGTGCCAGCAGTGTAGGACTAGCGGGTCCTATCCTCCAAGAGACCCAGTACTTC

V: TRBV6-2/TRBV6-3
J: TRBJ2-7
size: once
D: TRBD2
CDR3: CASSYPSLAGNDEQYF
DNA: TGTGCCAGCAGTTACCCATCACTAGCGGGAAACGATGAGCAGTACTTC

V: TRBV20-1
J: TRBJ1-5
size: many
D: -
CDR3: CSARRAVARRDQPQHF
DNA: TGCAGTGCTAGGCGAGCGGTGGCGAGGCGGGATCAGCCCCAGCATTTT

V: TRBV29-1
J: TRBJ2-5
size: -
D: -
CDR3: CSVLGGLQETQYF
DNA: TGCAGCGTCCTCGGGGGATTACAAGAGACCCAGTACTTC

V: TRBV7-2
J: TRBJ2-7
size: many
D: TRBD1
CDR3: CASSAQGQVSPYEQYF
DNA: TGTGCCAGCAGCGCACAGGGACAGGTTAGCCCCTACGAGCAGTACTTC

V: TRBV18
J: TRBJ2-5
size: many
D: TRBD2
CDR3: CASSPLSGRTQETQYF
DNA: TGTGCCAGCTCACCACTAAGCGGGAGGACCCAAGAGACCCAGTACTTC

V: TRBV29-1
J: TRBJ1-1
size: -
D: TRBD1
CDR3: CSVARTGGNTEAFF
DNA: TGCAGCGTTGCAAGGACAGGGGGCAACACTGAAGCTTTCTTT

V: TRBV6-1
J: TRBJ1-1
size: many
D: -
CDR3: CASSPVGYEDTEAFF
DNA: TGTGCCAGCAGCCCAGTGGGGTATGAGGACACTGAAGCTTTCTTT

V: TRBV20-1
J: TRBJ1-3
size: few
D: TRBD1
CDR3: CSARQGSAGNTIYF
DNA: TGCAGTGCTCGACAGGGGTCGGCTGGAAACACCATATATTTT

V: TRBV5-6
J: TRBJ2-6
size: few
D: -
CDR3: CASSWGPSSGANVLTF
DNA: TGTGCCAGCAGCTGGGGACCGAGCTCTGGGGCCAACGTCCTGACTTTC

V: TRBV25-1
J: TRBJ2-5
size: -
D: TRBD1
CDR3: CASSGDREKPQYF
DNA: TGTGCCAGCAGTGGGGACAGGGAGAAGCCCCAGTACTTC

V: TRBV7-2
J: TRBJ2-3
size: many
D: TRBD2
CDR3: CASSRRLAGGGDTQYF
DNA: TGTGCCAGCAGCCGACGACTAGCGGGAGGGGGAGATACGCAGTATTTT

V: TRBV3-1
J: TRBJ1-4
size: -
D: -
CDR3: CASSMTGENEKLFF
DNA: TGTGCCAGCAGTATGACAGGCGAAAATGAAAAACTGTTTTTT

V: TRBV4-2
J: TRBJ1-6
size: few
D: TRBD1
CDR3: CASSQVSGTGYRALHF
DNA: TGTGCCAGCAGCCAAGTCTCCGGGACAGGGTATCGTGCCCTCCACTTT

V: TRBV5-8
J: TRBJ2-5
size: many
D: -
CDR3: CASSLTRKEETQYF
DNA: TGTGCCAGCAGCTTGACCAGGAAGGAGGAGACCCAGTACTTC

V: TRBV6-2/TRBV6-3
J: TRBJ2-1
size: -
D: -
CDR3: CASSQGAVDFYNEQFF
DNA: TGTGCCAGCAGTCAGGGTGCGGTGGACTTTTACAATGAGCAGTTCTTC

V: TRBV4-1
J: TRBJ2-7
size: -
D: -
CDR3: CASSQQITDYEQYF
DNA: TGCGCCAGCAGCCAACAAATAACCGACTACGAGCAGTACTTC

V: TRBV29-1
J: TRBJ1-1
size: few
D: TRBD1
CDR3: CSVQGGQGMNTEAFF
DNA: TGCAGCGTTCAGGGGGGACAGGGAATGAACACTGAAGCTTTCTTT

V: TRBV28
J: TRBJ2-6
size: -
D: TRBD1
CDR3: CASSSLRGQGGANVLTF
DNA: TGTGCCAGCAGTTCCCTAAGGGGGCAAGGCGGGGCCAACGTCCTGACTTTC

V: TRBV6-1
J: TRBJ2-7
size: few
D: TRBD2
CDR3: CASSLATSGRINEQYF
DNA: TGTGCCAGCAGCCTGGCGACTAGCGGGAGGATCAACGAGCAGTACTTC

V: TRBV6-1
J: TRBJ1-1
size: many
D: -
CDR3: CASTALLSTEAFF
DNA: TGTGCCAGCACCGCCCTCCTCAGCACTGAAGCTTTCTTT

V: TRBV4-1
J: TRBJ1-4
size: few
D: -
CDR3: CASSQGVNGKLFF
DNA: TGCGCCAGCAGCCAAGGCGTAAACGGAAAACTGTTTTTT

V: TRBV7-9
J: TRBJ1-1
size: few
D: -
CDR3: CASSLEFGYTEAFF
DNA: TGTGCCAGCAGCTTGGAATTCGGGTACACTGAAGCTTTCTTT

V: TRBV4-1
J: TRBJ2-3
size: few
D: -
CDR3: CASSSSSGGTDTQYF
DNA: TGCGCCAGCAGCTCCTCGAGCGGAGGCACAGATACGCAGTATTTT

V: TRBV5-1
J: TRBJ2-3
size: many
D: TRBD2
CDR3: CASSLELAGTTDTQYF
DNA: TGCGCCAGCAGCTTGGAACTAGCGGGGACCACAGATACGCAGTATTTT